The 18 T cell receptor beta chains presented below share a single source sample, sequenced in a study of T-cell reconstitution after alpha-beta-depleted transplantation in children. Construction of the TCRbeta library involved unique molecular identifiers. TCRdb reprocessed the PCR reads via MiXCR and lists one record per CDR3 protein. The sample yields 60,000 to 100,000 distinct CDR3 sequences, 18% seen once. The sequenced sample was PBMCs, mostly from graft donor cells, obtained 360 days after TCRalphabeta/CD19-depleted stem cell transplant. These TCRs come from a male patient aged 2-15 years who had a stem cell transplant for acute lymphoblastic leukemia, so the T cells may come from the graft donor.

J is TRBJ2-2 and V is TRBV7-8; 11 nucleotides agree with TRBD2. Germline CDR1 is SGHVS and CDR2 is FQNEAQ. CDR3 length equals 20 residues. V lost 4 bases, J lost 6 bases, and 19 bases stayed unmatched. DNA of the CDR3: TGTGCCAGCAGCTCAACTAACCCCCTACTCGCTAGCGGGAGGCCCGGGGAGCTGTTTTTT. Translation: CASSSTNPLLASGRPGELFF.

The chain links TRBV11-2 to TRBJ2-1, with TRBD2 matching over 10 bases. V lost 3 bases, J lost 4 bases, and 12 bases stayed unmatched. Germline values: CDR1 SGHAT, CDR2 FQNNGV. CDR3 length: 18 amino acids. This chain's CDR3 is CASSFVISAGGKYNEQFF. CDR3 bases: TGTGCCAGCAGCTTTGTGATCTCAGCGGGAGGGAAATACAATGAGCAGTTCTTC.

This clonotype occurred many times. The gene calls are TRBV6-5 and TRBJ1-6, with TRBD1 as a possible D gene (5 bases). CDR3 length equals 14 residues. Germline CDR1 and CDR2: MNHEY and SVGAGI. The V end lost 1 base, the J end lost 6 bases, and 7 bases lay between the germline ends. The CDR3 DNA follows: TGTGCCAGCAGTTACTGGGACGTTAATTCACCCCTCCACTTT. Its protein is CASSYWDVNSPLHF.

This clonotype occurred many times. The CDR3 DNA sequence: TGTGCCAGCAGCTTAATGGCCTACGAGCAGTACTTC. Translation: CASSLMAYEQYF. V is TRBV12-3 or TRBV12-4 and J is TRBJ2-7; D uncertain. V shed 6 bases and J shed 2 bases, with 8 bases lying between them. The CDR3 loop spans 12 amino acids.

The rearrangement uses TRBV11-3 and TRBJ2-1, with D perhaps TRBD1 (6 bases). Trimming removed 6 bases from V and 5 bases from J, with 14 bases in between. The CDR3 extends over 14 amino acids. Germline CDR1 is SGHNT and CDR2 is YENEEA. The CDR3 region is CASRSGVWDNEQFF. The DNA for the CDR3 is TGTGCCAGCAGGTCAGGGGTATGGGACAATGAGCAGTTCTTC.

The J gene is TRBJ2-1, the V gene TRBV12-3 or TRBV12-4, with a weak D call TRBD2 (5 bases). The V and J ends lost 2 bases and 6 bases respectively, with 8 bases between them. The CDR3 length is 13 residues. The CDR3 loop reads CASSLRRANEQFF. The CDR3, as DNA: TGTGCCAGCAGTTTACGGCGGGCCAATGAGCAGTTCTTC.

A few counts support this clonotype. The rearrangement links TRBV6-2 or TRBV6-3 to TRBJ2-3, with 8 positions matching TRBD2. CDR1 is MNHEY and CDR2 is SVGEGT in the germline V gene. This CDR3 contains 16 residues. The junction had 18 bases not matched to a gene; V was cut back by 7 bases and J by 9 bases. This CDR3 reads CASTPFPVGRAETQYF. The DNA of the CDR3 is TGTGCCAGCACCCCCTTCCCGGTCGGGAGGGCTGAGACGCAGTATTTT.

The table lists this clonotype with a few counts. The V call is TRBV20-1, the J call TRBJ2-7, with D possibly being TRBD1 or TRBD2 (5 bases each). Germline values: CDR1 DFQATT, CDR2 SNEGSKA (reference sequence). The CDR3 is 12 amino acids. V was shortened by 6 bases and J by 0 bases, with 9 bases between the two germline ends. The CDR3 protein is CSAGTLSYEQYF. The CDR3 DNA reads TGCAGTGCCGGGACCCTCTCCTACGAGCAGTACTTC.

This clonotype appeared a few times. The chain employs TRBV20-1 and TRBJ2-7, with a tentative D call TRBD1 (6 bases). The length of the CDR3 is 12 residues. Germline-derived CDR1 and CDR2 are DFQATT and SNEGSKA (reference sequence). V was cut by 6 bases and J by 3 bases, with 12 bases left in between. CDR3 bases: TGCAGTGCCCACACACAGGGCTACGAGCAGTACTTC. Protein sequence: CSAHTQGYEQYF.

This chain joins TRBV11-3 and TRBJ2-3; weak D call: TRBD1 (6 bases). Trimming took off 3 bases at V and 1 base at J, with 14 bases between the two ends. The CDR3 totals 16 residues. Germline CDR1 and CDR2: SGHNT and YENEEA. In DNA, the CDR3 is TGTGCCAGCAGCTTCGGGTTGACAGGTGGCACAGATACGCAGTATTTT. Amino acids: CASSFGLTGGTDTQYF. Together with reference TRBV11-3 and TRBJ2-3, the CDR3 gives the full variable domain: EAGVVQSPRYKIIEKKQPVAFWCNPISGHNTLYWYLQNLGQGPELLIRYENEEAVDDSQLPKDRFSAERLKGVDSTLKIQPAELGDSAVYLCASSFGLTGGTDTQYFGPGTRLTVL.

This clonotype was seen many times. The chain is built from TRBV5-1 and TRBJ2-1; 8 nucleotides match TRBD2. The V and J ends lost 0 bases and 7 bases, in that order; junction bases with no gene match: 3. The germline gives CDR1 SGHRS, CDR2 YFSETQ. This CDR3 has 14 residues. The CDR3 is CASSLVAGSNEQFF. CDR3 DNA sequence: TGCGCCAGCAGCTTGGTAGCGGGATCAAATGAGCAGTTCTTC.

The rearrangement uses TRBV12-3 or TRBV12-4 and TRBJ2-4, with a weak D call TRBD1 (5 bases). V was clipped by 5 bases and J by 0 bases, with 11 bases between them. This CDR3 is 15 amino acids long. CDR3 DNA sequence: TGTGCCAGCAGTCTTACAGGTCTAGCCAAAAACATTCAGTACTTC. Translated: CASSLTGLAKNIQYF.

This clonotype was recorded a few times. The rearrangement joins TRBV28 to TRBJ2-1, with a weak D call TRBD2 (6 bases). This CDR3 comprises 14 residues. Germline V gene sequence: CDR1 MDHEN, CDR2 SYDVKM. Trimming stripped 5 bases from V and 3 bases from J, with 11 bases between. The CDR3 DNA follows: TGTGCCAGCAGTAAGCGGGCCTTCTACAATGAGCAGTTCTTC. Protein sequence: CASSKRAFYNEQFF. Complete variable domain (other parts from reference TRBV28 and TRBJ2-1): DVKVTQSSRYLVKRTGEKVFLECVQDMDHENMFWYRQDPGLGLRLIYFSYDVKMKEKGDIPEGYSVSREKKERFSLILESASTNQTSMYLCASSKRAFYNEQFFGPGTRLTVL.

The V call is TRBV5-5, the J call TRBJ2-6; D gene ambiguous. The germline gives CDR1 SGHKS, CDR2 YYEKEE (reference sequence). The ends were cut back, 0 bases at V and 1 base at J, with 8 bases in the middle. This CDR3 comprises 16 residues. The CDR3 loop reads CASSLAGKSGANVLTF. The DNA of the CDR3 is TGTGCCAGCAGCTTGGCAGGTAAATCTGGGGCCAACGTCCTGACTTTC.

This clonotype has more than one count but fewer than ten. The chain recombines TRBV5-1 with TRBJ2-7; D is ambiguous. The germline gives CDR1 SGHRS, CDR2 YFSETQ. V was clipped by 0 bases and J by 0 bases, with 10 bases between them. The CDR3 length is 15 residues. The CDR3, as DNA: TGCGCCAGCAGCTTGGCCGCGACCCTCTCCTACGAGCAGTACTTC. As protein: CASSLAATLSYEQYF.

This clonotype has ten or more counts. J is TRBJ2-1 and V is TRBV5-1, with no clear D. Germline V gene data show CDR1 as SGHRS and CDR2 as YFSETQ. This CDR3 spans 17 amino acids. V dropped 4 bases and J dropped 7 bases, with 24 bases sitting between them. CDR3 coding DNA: TGCGCCAGCAGCCCACCCCGACTCCGTACTAATCTTAATGAGCAGTTCTTC. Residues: CASSPPRLRTNLNEQFF. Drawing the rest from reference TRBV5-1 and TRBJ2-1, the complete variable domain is KAGVTQTPRYLIKTRGQQVTLSCSPISGHRSVSWYQQTPGQGLQFLFEYFSETQRNKGNFPGRFSGRQFSNSRSEMNVSTLELGDSALYLCASSPPRLRTNLNEQFFGPGTRLTVL.

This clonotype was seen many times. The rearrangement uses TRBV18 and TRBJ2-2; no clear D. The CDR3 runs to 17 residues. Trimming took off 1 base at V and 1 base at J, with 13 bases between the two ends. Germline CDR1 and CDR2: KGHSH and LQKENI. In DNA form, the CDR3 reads TGTGCCAGCTCACCACTTATCGTCACTAAGAACACCGGGGAGCTGTTTTTT. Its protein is CASSPLIVTKNTGELFF.

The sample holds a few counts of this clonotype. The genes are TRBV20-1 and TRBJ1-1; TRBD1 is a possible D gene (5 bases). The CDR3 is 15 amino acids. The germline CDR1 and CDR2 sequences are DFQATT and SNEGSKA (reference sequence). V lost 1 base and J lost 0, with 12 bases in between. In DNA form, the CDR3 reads TGCAGTGCTAGAGGGGGCTCCCGGGTGAACACTGAAGCTTTCTTT. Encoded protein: CSARGGSRVNTEAFF.